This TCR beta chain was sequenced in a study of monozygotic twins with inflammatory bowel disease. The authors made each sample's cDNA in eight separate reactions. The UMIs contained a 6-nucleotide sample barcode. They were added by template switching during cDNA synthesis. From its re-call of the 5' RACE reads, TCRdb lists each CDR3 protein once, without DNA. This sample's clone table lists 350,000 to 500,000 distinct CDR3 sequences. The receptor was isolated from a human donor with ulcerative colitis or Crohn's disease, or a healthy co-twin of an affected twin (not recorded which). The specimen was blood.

The chain's CDR3 is CAISELGSGDSEAFF. The chain joins TRBV10-3 to TRBJ1-1; absent DNA, TCRdb's TRBD1 call cannot be checked. The CDR3 covers 15 residues. Germline V gives CDR1 ENHRY, CDR2 SYGVKD.